This TCR beta chain was identified in a study of graft-versus-host responses after intestinal transplantation. TCRdb's copy holds only in-frame clones and misses some; the assay was immunoSEQ multiplex PCR. The sample contains some 64,000 clones, 85% to 95% of which appear only once. CDR1 and CDR2 from the germline V gene are SNHLY and FYNNEI. V lost 5 bases and J lost 2, with 12 bases in between. CDR3 size: 15 residues. Comment on this clone: Its target is not known.

This clonotype was sampled from a human donor who was the organ donor for an intestinal transplant. The chain employs TRBV2 and TRBJ1-4; the D is unclear. Sequences were derived from unstimulated CD8+ T cells sorted from spleen or lymph node cells, sampled before transplant. The CDR3 loop reads CASSTGDSTNEKLFF. Here the CDR3 DNA reads TGTGCCAGCAGTACCGGGGATAGTACTAATGAAAAACTGTTTTTT.